Following are 7 T cell receptor beta chains from one sample sequenced in a study of blood T cell repertoires in COVID-19. This table comes from immunoSEQ multiplex PCR, and its TCRdb copy is limited to in-frame clones, with some not included. The sample yields 150,000 to 190,000 clones, approximately 73% seen once. The sample consisted of peripheral blood. The receptors derive from a woman of 80 years or more with acute or convalescent COVID-19.

The chain is built from TRBV19 and TRBJ2-7; D is possibly TRBD1 (5 bases). V lost 3 bases and J lost 3, with 15 bases in between. CDR1 and CDR2 from the germline V gene are LNHDA and SQIVND (reference sequence). This CDR3 has 15 amino acids. CDR3 sequence reads: CASSIAQGSGYEQYF. The DNA for the CDR3 is TGTGCCAGTAGTATTGCCCAGGGAAGTGGCTACGAGCAGTACTTC.

The chain links TRBV9 to TRBJ1-1; possible D gene TRBD1, 5 bases. In germline, CDR1 is SGDLS, CDR2 YYNGEE. CDR3 length: 14 residues. Trimming stripped 3 bases from V and 5 bases from J, with 14 bases between. For the CDR3, the DNA is TGTGCCAGCAGCGGAGACAGCCGGCTGACTGAAGCTTTCTTT. Protein: CASSGDSRLTEAFF.

The genes are TRBV19 and TRBJ2-1; the match to TRBD1 covers 7 bases. The germline gives CDR1 LNHDA, CDR2 SQIVND (reference sequence). With 6 bases clipped from V and 2 bases from J, the junction kept 10 bases outside the gene matches. CDR3 length: 16 residues. CDR3 sequence reads: CASSRVTGDTYNEQFF. In DNA form, the CDR3 reads TGTGCCAGTAGCCGAGTCACAGGGGACACCTACAATGAGCAGTTCTTC.

CDR3 sequence reads: CASSLQTGGQETQYF. In DNA, the CDR3 is TGTGCCAGCAGCCTGCAGACAGGCGGGCAAGAGACCCAGTACTTC. The chain combines TRBV7-6 with TRBJ2-5; weak D call: TRBD1 (6 bases). Germline-derived CDR1 and CDR2 are SGHVS and FNYEAQ. V shed 5 bases and J shed 2 bases, with 15 bases lying between them. The CDR3 loop spans 15 amino acids.

The chain uses TRBV7-9 and TRBJ1-5; 7 bases match TRBD1. V lost 5 bases and J lost 6; bases outside the gene matches: 7. Germline assignment: CDR1 SEHNR and CDR2 FQNEAQ (reference sequence). The CDR3 extends over 14 amino acids. DNA of the CDR3: TGTGCCAGCAGCAAAGACAGGGATGTTCAGCCCCAGCATTTT. This translates into CASSKDRDVQPQHF. Filled out from reference TRBV7-9 and TRBJ1-5, the complete variable domain reads DTGVSQNPRHKITKRGQNVTFRCDPISEHNRLYWYRQTLGQGPEFLTYFQNEAQLEKSRLLSDRFSAERPKGSFSTLEIQRTEQGDSAMYLCASSKDRDVQPQHFGDGTRLSIL.

The V call is TRBV9, the J call TRBJ1-2; D unresolved. CDR3 length: 13 residues. Germline CDR1 reads SGDLS; CDR2 reads YYNGEE. V lost 0 bases, J lost 8 bases, and 11 bases lay in between. CDR3 sequence: CASSVAGREGYTF. The DNA for the CDR3 is TGTGCCAGCAGCGTAGCGGGGAGGGAAGGCTACACCTTC.

The rearrangement joins TRBV2 to TRBJ2-7, with no clear D. This CDR3 region has 15 residues. Trimming stripped 0 bases from V and 4 bases from J, with 13 bases between. Germline V gene lookup returns CDR1 SNHLY and CDR2 FYNNEI. The chain's CDR3 is CASSEAGLSFYEQYF. CDR3 in DNA: TGTGCCAGCAGTGAAGCCGGTCTTTCCTTTTACGAGCAGTACTTC.